Shown below are 4 T cell receptor beta chains from a single sample sequenced in a study of OX40 agonist ivuxolimab in advanced cancers. Clones were read by immunoSEQ multiplex PCR, and TCRdb kept only the in-frame ones, dropping some. Seen here are about 70,000 clones, 86% observed once, and the top ten hold around 8.3%. The input for sequencing was CD4+ or CD8+ T cells sorted from blood, taken in a trial of the OX40 agonist ivuxolimab. The receptors derive from an adult with an advanced solid tumor such as melanoma, head and neck, liver or kidney cancer.

A single count supports this clone. The chain uses TRBV6-4 and TRBJ1-4; tentative D call: TRBD1 (6 bases). CDR1 MRHNA and CDR2 SNTAGT come from the germline V gene. The CDR3 totals 13 residues. V dropped 2 bases and J dropped 10 bases, with 11 bases sitting between them. DNA of the CDR3: TGTGCCAGCAGTGACACGGACAGAGGAAAACTGTTTTTT. Amino acids: CASSDTDRGKLFF.

This chain connects TRBV18 to TRBJ1-1, with D unclear. V was trimmed by 6 bases and J by 6 bases, leaving 11 bases between them. The CDR3 consists of 12 residues. Germline CDR1 reads KGHSH; CDR2 reads LQKENI. DNA for the CDR3: TGTGCCAGCTCTCCCGCCCAGCCTGAAGCTTTCTTT. As protein: CASSPAQPEAFF.

The chain employs TRBV29-1 and TRBJ2-3, with unresolved D. CDR1 is SQVTM, CDR2 ANQGSEA, per germline. This CDR3 region has 10 residues. CDR3 sequence: CSGSTDTQYF. The CDR3 bases are TGCAGTGGTAGCACAGATACGCAGTATTTT.

The rearrangement uses TRBV19 and TRBJ1-1, with D perhaps matching TRBD1 (5 bases). CDR1 is LNHDA, CDR2 SQIVND, per germline (reference sequence). The CDR3 length is 14 residues. V gave up 8 bases and J gave up 2 bases, with 15 bases separating them. The CDR3 coding sequence is TGTGCCAGTTTGGGGAGGGGCAACAACACTGAAGCTTTCTTT. It translates to CASLGRGNNTEAFF.